The rows below give T cell receptor beta chains drawn from one sample of a study of blood T cell repertoires in COVID-19. The method was immunoSEQ multiplex PCR; TCRdb's version includes in-frame clones alone and lacks a portion of them. The top ten hold 3% to 4% of the sample, which has about 110,000 clones, around 89% seen once. Sequencing was carried out using peripheral blood. The receptor set was obtained from a woman aged 45 to 65 with acute or convalescent COVID-19. Each CDR3 is given with its conserved first and last residue. Fields, in order: D gene, clone size, V gene, J gene, CDR3 DNA, CDR3 protein. D genes are given only for firm matches. Size values are once, few and many counts, or a class for expanded clones, and some rows have none.

TRBD1	.	TRBV5-1	TRBJ2-7	TGCGCCAGCAGCCAGGGCGGGACAGGGCTTTACGAGCAGTACTTC	CASSQGGTGLYEQYF
.	.	TRBV7-9	TRBJ1-1	TGTGCCAGCGCACAGGGAGATGCTGAAGCTTTCTTT	CASAQGDAEAFF
.	.	TRBV5-5	TRBJ1-2	TGTGCCAGCAGCACGTGGGAGGGGACGGGCTATGGCTACACCTTC	CASSTWEGTGYGYTF
.	.	TRBV28	TRBJ1-4	TGTGCCAGCAGTTTGTTACAGGGCAATGAAAAACTGTTTTTT	CASSLLQGNEKLFF
TRBD1	.	TRBV11-2	TRBJ1-4	TGTGCCAGCAGCTACACCGCAGGGGGAACTAATGAAAAACTGTTTTTT	CASSYTAGGTNEKLFF
TRBD2	.	TRBV24-1	TRBJ2-2	TGTGCCACCAGTTACAGCGGGAGGAACACCGGGGAGCTGTTTTTT	CATSYSGRNTGELFF
.	.	TRBV27	TRBJ1-5	TGTGCCAGCAGTTTATTTGCAGGGGCGAACAATCAGCCCCAGCATTTT	CASSLFAGANNQPQHF
.	.	TRBV24-1	TRBJ2-4	TGTGCCACCAGTGTCGCACAGGGTGACAAAAACATTCAGTACTTC	CATSVAQGDKNIQYF
TRBD2	once	TRBV24-1	TRBJ2-1	TGTGCCACCGGGACTAGCGGGAGAAATGAGCAGTTCTTC	CATGTSGRNEQFF
TRBD1	.	TRBV7-9	TRBJ1-1	TGTGCCAGCAGGCAAGGACAGGCGAACACTGAAGCTTTCTTT	CASRQGQANTEAFF
.	.	TRBV2	TRBJ2-1	TGTGCCAGCAGTGCAGGACAGATAGAAGATGAGCAGTTCTTC	CASSAGQIEDEQFF
.	.	TRBV9	TRBJ2-1	TGTGCCAGCAGCTTACGGGCTAGCGTAGACAATGAGCAGTTCTTC	CASSLRASVDNEQFF
.	.	TRBV5-1	TRBJ2-7	TGCGCCAGCAGCTTGGCCAGTGGGACTCGCACCTACGAGCAGTACTTC	CASSLASGTRTYEQYF
.	.	TRBV30	TRBJ1-5	TGTGCCTGGAGTGTGGGGGGTATCTTTAGCAATCAGCCCCAGCATTTT	CAWSVGGIFSNQPQHF
TRBD1	few	TRBV19	TRBJ1-1	TGTGCCAGCGCTACCCCGACAGGGGGCTACACTGAAGCTTTCTTT	CASATPTGGYTEAFF
.	once	TRBV2	TRBJ2-2	TGTGCCAGCTCGGGGGTGCGGGGCACCGGGGAGCTGTTTTTT	CASSGVRGTGELFF
TRBD1	.	TRBV29-1	TRBJ2-3	TGCAGCGTTGATGCGGACAGGGATGCAGATACGCAGTATTTT	CSVDADRDADTQYF
.	.	TRBV5-1	TRBJ2-1	TGCGCCAGCAGCTTGGGAGTAGGGGGTTTCAATGAGCAGTTCTTC	CASSLGVGGFNEQFF
.	.	TRBV19	TRBJ2-7	TGTGCCAGTAGTAACGGGCCCCCGGGAGTCTACGAGCAGTACTTC	CASSNGPPGVYEQYF
.	.	TRBV6-5	TRBJ1-1	TGTGCCAGCAGTTACGTGGGGGCCATGAACACTGAAGCTTTCTTT	CASSYVGAMNTEAFF
TRBD1	.	TRBV5-1	TRBJ2-2	TGCGCCAGCAGTGCAGGGGGCACCGGGGAGCTGTTTTTT	CASSAGGTGELFF
TRBD2	.	TRBV7-8	TRBJ2-1	TGTGCCAGCAGCCCCGGGACTAGCGGGAGGGACGGGCAGTTCTTC	CASSPGTSGRDGQFF
TRBD2	.	TRBV3-1/TRBV3-2	TRBJ2-1	TGTGCCAGCAGCCAAGATCCGGGACTAGCGGGGGGCTACGAGCAGTTCTTC	CASSQDPGLAGGYEQFF
TRBD1	.	TRBV19	TRBJ1-5	TGTGCCAGTAGCGACAGGGGCGGTGTGCAGCCCCAGCATTTT	CASSDRGGVQPQHF
.	few	TRBV29-1	TRBJ1-1	TGCAGCGTTGAAGATCTCGTGAACACTGAAGCTTTCTTT	CSVEDLVNTEAFF
TRBD2	.	TRBV5-1	TRBJ2-7	TGCGCCAGCAGCTTGTCTCCCGGGGGGGTTAGGGAGCAGTACTTC	CASSLSPGGVREQYF
.	.	TRBV11-2	TRBJ2-5	TGTGCCAGCAGCTACTCGGGGGACGGAGAGACCCAGTACTTC	CASSYSGDGETQYF
TRBD1	.	TRBV2	TRBJ2-7	TGTGCCAGCAGCTCCGGGACAGGGACCTACGAGCAGTACTTC	CASSSGTGTYEQYF
.	.	TRBV7-9	TRBJ2-2	TGTGCCAGCAGCTTTCCAGGGGAGAACACCGGGGAGCTGTTTTTT	CASSFPGENTGELFF
.	.	TRBV10-2	TRBJ1-5	TGCGCCAGCAGTGAGTCAGGGGTCAATCAGCCCCAGCATTTT	CASSESGVNQPQHF
.	.	TRBV5-6	TRBJ2-7	TGTGCCAGCAGCTTAGTCGGGAACAACGAGCAGTACTTC	CASSLVGNNEQYF
.	.	TRBV30	TRBJ2-7	TGTGCCTGGAGCCGGAACCGAGGTTACGAGCAGTACTTC	CAWSRNRGYEQYF
.	.	TRBV28	TRBJ2-7	TGTGCCAGCCCCCCGGGGAACTTC	CASPPGNF
TRBD2	.	TRBV6-2/TRBV6-3	TRBJ2-2	TGTGCCAGCAGTCCGGGACTAGCCGGGGAGCTGTTTTTT	CASSPGLAGELFF
TRBD2	.	TRBV29-1	TRBJ2-5	TGCAGCGTTTCTTCAGCGGGAGTAGAGGAGACCCAGTACTTC	CSVSSAGVEETQYF
TRBD1	.	TRBV24-1	TRBJ1-5	TGTGCCACCAGTGACCCTGGGACAGGCAATCAGCCCCAGCATTTT	CATSDPGTGNQPQHF
.	.	TRBV3-1/TRBV3-2	TRBJ1-4	TGTGCCAGCAGCCAAGTTCGGGGGGCGACTAATGAAAAACTGTTTTTT	CASSQVRGATNEKLFF
TRBD1	.	TRBV15	TRBJ2-7	TGTGCCACCAGCACCCACCGCTCCAGGGGGCCTCCTCGAGAGCAGTACTTC	CATSTHRSRGPPREQYF
.	.	TRBV5-1	TRBJ1-4	TGCGCCAGCAGCTTGGGCGGGATGAGGGAAAAACTGTTTTTT	CASSLGGMREKLFF
TRBD1	.	TRBV6-4	TRBJ2-1	TGTGCCAGCAGTGACTCGGGACAGTTGGTCAATGAGCAGTTCTTC	CASSDSGQLVNEQFF
.	.	TRBV5-1	TRBJ1-2	TGCGCCAGCAGCGCGGGGACGCCTGGGCTCTATGGCTACACCTTC	CASSAGTPGLYGYTF
.	.	TRBV15	TRBJ2-3	TGTGCCACCAGCATAGAGCGGAGTAGCACAGATACGCAGTATTTT	CATSIERSSTDTQYF
TRBD2	.	TRBV11-2	TRBJ2-2	TGTGCCAGCGGAGGTCAAGCGGGAGTGGTCGGGGAGCTGTTTTTT	CASGGQAGVVGELFF
TRBD2	.	TRBV7-9	TRBJ2-5	TGTGCCAGCAGCCCGGGACTAGCGGGAGGCCACCAAGAGACCCAGTACTTC	CASSPGLAGGHQETQYF
.	once	TRBV11-1	TRBJ1-1	TGTGCCAGCAGCTTAGGTGTGGGGACTGGGAGCACTGAAGCTTTCTTT	CASSLGVGTGSTEAFF
TRBD2	.	TRBV11-3	TRBJ2-3	TGTGCCAGCAGCTGGGGAGCGGGACCCTTGGATACGCAGTATTTT	CASSWGAGPLDTQYF
.	few	TRBV5-1	TRBJ2-3	TGCGCCAGCATCTCGTCCTTCCTGGGGGGAGATACGCAGTATTTT	CASISSFLGGDTQYF
.	.	TRBV18	TRBJ1-2	TGTGCCAGCTCACCCCGCCCTTCGGGGGGGGCTAACTATGGCTACACCTTC	CASSPRPSGGANYGYTF
.	.	TRBV9	TRBJ2-3	TGTGCCAGCACTCGTCTCGGGGTTTCGGTAGATACGCAGTATTTT	CASTRLGVSVDTQYF
.	.	TRBV6-1	TRBJ2-1	TGTGCCAGCAGTGGTCGCGGCCTACTCAGCCGGGGGAATGAGCAGTTCTTC	CASSGRGLLSRGNEQFF
.	once	TRBV18	TRBJ2-6	TGTGCCAGCTCACCACTGGACACCTCTGGGGCCAACGTCCTGACTTTC	CASSPLDTSGANVLTF
.	.	TRBV6-4	TRBJ2-1	TGTGCCAGCAGTGACTCGACTCCCAGCTCCTACAATGAGCAGTTCTTC	CASSDSTPSSYNEQFF
.	.	TRBV7-8	TRBJ2-5	TGTGCCAGCAGTCCTAAAGAGACCCAGTACTTC	CASSPKETQYF
.	once	TRBV5-1	TRBJ2-2	TGCGCCAGCAGCCGGGACTCCGCGGACGGGGAGCTGTTTTTT	CASSRDSADGELFF
TRBD2	.	TRBV20-1	TRBJ2-5	TGCAGTGCTAGTAAGCGGGAGGGCCCCGGGACCCAGTACTTC	CSASKREGPGTQYF
.	once	TRBV7-9	TRBJ2-7	TGTGCCAGCAGCTTAGTTCCTGGAGGGGTAGTCTACGAGCAGTACTTC	CASSLVPGGVVYEQYF
TRBD1	.	TRBV2	TRBJ1-5	TGTGCCAGCAGACGACAGGGGGACGCCAATCAGCCCCAGCATTTT	CASRRQGDANQPQHF